This TCR beta chain appears in the sequencing data of a study of blood T cells in healthy people across ages. A word on this clonotype: Its antigen is undetermined.

Study-wide results and limits: Higher naive T cell percentage went strongly together with higher TCR beta diversity.

There are 14 residues in the CDR3. V lost 0 bases and J 7 bases, leaving 14 bases between the germline ends. CDR1 is SGHRS and CDR2 is YFSETQ in the germline V gene. A J-beta primer mix and a sample-barcoded 5' primer were used in a second PCR of roughly 6 to 12 cycles. TCRdb used MiXCR to reprocess the 5' RACE reads, holding one entry per CDR3 protein. Here the sample spans some 760,000 distinct CDR3 sequences, approximately 25% being singletons. These same data were also listed under a study on T cells of mothers and their children.

The chain has TRBV5-1 and TRBJ2-7; D is unresolved. The clonotype was recovered from a boy between 10 and 17 years old in good health. The material sequenced was blood. Here the CDR3 reads CASSLAPSLREQYF. The DNA for the CDR3 is TGCGCCAGCAGCTTGGCTCCGTCCCTTCGGGAGCAGTACTTC.